This TCR beta chain is drawn from a study of control samples from healthy donors and cancer patients. Repertoires were generated with immunoSEQ multiplex PCR, while TCRdb's copy carries only in-frame clones and drops some. The sample lists approximately 72,000 clones; roughly 90% were seen once. The sample consisted of blood. This clonotype was sampled from a man aged 50-60 years in good health.

In DNA form, the CDR3 reads TGTGCCAGCAACCAGGGGGGGGCCGGGGAGCTGTTTTTT. It specifies CASNQGGAGELFF. The chain is built from TRBV12-3 or TRBV12-4 and TRBJ2-2; D possibly uses TRBD1 or TRBD2 (7 bases each). V was pared by 7 bases and J by 6 bases, with 12 bases between. This CDR3 has 13 amino acids.